What follows are 25 T cell receptor beta chains derived from one specimen sequenced in a study of shared clonotypes between healthy human individuals. Produced via immunoSEQ multiplex PCR; TCRdb's table is partial and in-frame only. The table lists millions of clones, approximately 94% of them singletons, with under 0.15% in the top ten. The sequencing sample was made of naive CD4+ T cells sorted from blood. Subset specified: CD45RA+ positively selected. The receptor source for this set is a man younger than 35 in good health.

The CDR3 sequence: CASSQARTSVSYEQYF. CDR3 sequence (DNA): TGCGCCAGCAGCCAAGCCCGGACTAGCGTCTCCTACGAGCAGTACTTC. The chain is built from TRBV4-1 and TRBJ2-7; TRBD2 matches 9 bases. CDR1 is MGHRA and CDR2 is YSYEKL in the germline V gene. The CDR3 length is 16 residues. V was pared by 1 base and J by 0 bases, with 4 bases of the junction left unmatched.

The chain uses TRBV28 and TRBJ1-2; TRBD1 matches 7 bases. The CDR3 has 17 residues. V lost 2 bases and J lost 2; bases outside the gene matches: 11. Germline CDR1 reads MDHEN; CDR2 reads SYDVKM. CDR3: CASSLGSLGTVNYGYTF. The CDR3 DNA is TGTGCCAGCAGTTTAGGCTCATTAGGGACAGTCAACTATGGCTACACCTTC.

The chain joins TRBV6-5 to TRBJ1-2, with D hard to call. CDR1 is MNHEY, CDR2 SVGAGI, per germline. Between the trimmed V and J ends, which lost 5 bases and 8 bases, there was a span of 12 bases. The CDR3 contains 12 residues. The CDR3 nucleotides read TGTGCCAGCAGTCGCTCTTCCCGCGGCTACACCTTC. This encodes CASSRSSRGYTF.

The CDR3 nucleotides are TGTGCCAGCAGCCGGGGACAGTCTAATGAGCAGTTCTTC. Protein product: CASSRGQSNEQFF. The rearrangement joins TRBV6-5 to TRBJ2-1, with 7 positions matching TRBD1. The CDR3 has 13 residues. Trimming at V came to 6 bases and at J to 7 bases, leaving 6 bases not matched to a gene. Germline CDR1 MNHEY, CDR2 SVGAGI.

Worth noting for this clone: Different DNA sequences within this sample yield the same CDR3. The rearrangement uses TRBV7-9 and TRBJ1-1, with D hard to call. Germline values: CDR1 SEHNR, CDR2 FQNEAQ (reference sequence). Trimming cost V 2 bases and J 1 base, with 5 bases left between them. The CDR3 has 13 amino acids. The chain's CDR3 is CASSLLGNTEAFF. CDR3 DNA sequence: TGTGCCAGCAGCTTATTGGGGAACACTGAAGCTTTCTTT.

This clone has only a few counts. This chain links TRBV2 with TRBJ1-4; 9 nucleotides align to TRBD1. CDR1 SNHLY and CDR2 FYNNEI come from the germline V gene. The CDR3 spans 14 residues. V lost 3 bases and J lost 4; bases outside the gene matches: 0. CDR3 in DNA: TGTGCCAGCAGTGAGGGACAGGGTAATGAAAAACTGTTTTTT. Residues: CASSEGQGNEKLFF. Based on the CDR3 plus reference TRBV2 and TRBJ1-4, the full variable domain is EPEVTQTPSHQVTQMGQEVILRCVPISNHLYFYWYRQILGQKVEFLVSFYNNEISEKSEIFDDQFSVERPDGSNFTLKIRSTKLEDSAMYFCASSEGQGNEKLFFGSGTQLSVL.

The chain is built from TRBV2 and TRBJ2-1; D is perhaps TRBD2 (5 bases). V gave up 7 bases and J gave up 14 bases, with 15 bases separating them. This CDR3 is built from 11 residues. Germline lookup yields CDR1 SNHLY and CDR2 FYNNEI. The CDR3 region is CASTLLDLEFF. The CDR3 DNA sequence: TGTGCCAGCACCTTACTAGATTTAGAGTTCTTC.

CDR3: CASKGLGRGQETQYF. Written as DNA, the CDR3 is TGTGCCAGTAAGGGTTTGGGTAGGGGCCAAGAGACCCAGTACTTC. The rearrangement uses TRBV19 and TRBJ2-5; tentative D call: TRBD1 (5 bases). Looked up from germline, CDR1 is LNHDA and CDR2 is SQIVND (reference sequence). The length of the CDR3 is 15 residues. Trimming took 7 bases from V and 1 from J, leaving 16 bases between them.

The chain recombines TRBV19 with TRBJ2-7, with D maybe TRBD1 (6 bases). Trimming pared 6 bases from V and 2 bases from J, leaving 20 bases between. CDR1 is LNHDA, CDR2 SQIVND, per germline (reference sequence). CDR3 size: 16 residues. The CDR3 sequence: CASSNRVVRRTYEQYF. CDR3 nucleotide sequence: TGTGCCAGTAGCAACAGGGTGGTAAGAAGGACCTACGAGCAGTACTTC. The full variable domain, in which reference TRBV19 and TRBJ2-7 provide the parts outside the CDR3, is DGGITQSPKYLFRKEGQNVTLSCEQNLNHDAMYWYRQDPGQGLRLIYYSQIVNDFQKGDIAEGYSVSREKKESFPLTVTSAQKNPTAFYLCASSNRVVRRTYEQYFGPGTRLTVT.

A remark on this clone: Additional DNA sequences in this sample encode the identical CDR3. DNA of the CDR3: TGTGCCAGCTCACTCGGACAGGGGGCGTTAAATGAGCAGTTCTTC. The encoded protein is CASSLGQGALNEQFF. J is TRBJ2-1 and V is TRBV18; 11 nucleotides match TRBD1. V gave up 4 bases and J gave up 7 bases; unmatched junction bases: 6. Germline assignment: CDR1 KGHSH and CDR2 LQKENI. The CDR3 extends over 15 amino acids.

This clone was counted a single time. The chain combines TRBV19 with TRBJ2-5; 9 nucleotides line up with TRBD2. Germline V gene lookup returns CDR1 LNHDA and CDR2 SQIVND (reference sequence). This CDR3 region has 15 residues. V shed 3 bases and J 2 bases; nucleotides not matched to a gene: 4. The CDR3 DNA reads as TGTGCCAGTAGTATCCGGCTAGCGGGGCAAGAGACCCAGTACTTC. As protein: CASSIRLAGQETQYF.

Notes on this clone: Mismatch with germline at one junction end may stem from a read error. Within the sample, other DNA sequences also encode this same CDR3. The chain recombines TRBV7-7 with TRBJ2-3; tentative D call: TRBD2 (5 bases). The CDR3 consists of 15 residues. The germline V gene has CDR1 SSHAT and CDR2 FNYEAQ (reference sequence). In nucleotides, the CDR3 is TGTGCTAGCAGCTTATTGGGTAGCGGCACAGATACGCAGTATTTT. Its protein is CASSLLGSGTDTQYF.

This clone was counted between two and nine times. The chain joins TRBV7-9 to TRBJ1-1; D perhaps matches TRBD1 (5 bases). V lost 4 bases to trimming and J lost 7 bases, with 13 bases between them. The CDR3 extends over 13 amino acids. Looked up from germline, CDR1 is SEHNR and CDR2 is FQNEAQ (reference sequence). The CDR3 loop is CASSSWGSVEAFF. The CDR3 DNA sequence: TGTGCCAGCAGCTCGTGGGGGTCCGTTGAAGCTTTCTTT.

The chain is built from TRBV29-1 and TRBJ1-5; TRBD1 agrees at 8 bases. Looked up from germline, CDR1 is SQVTM and CDR2 is ANQGSEA. V lost 5 bases and J lost 6; bases outside the gene matches: 6. The CDR3 covers 13 residues. The CDR3, as DNA: TGCAGCGTTTTGGGACAGGTGGGTCAGCCCCAGCATTTT. It translates to CSVLGQVGQPQHF.

The rearrangement uses TRBV6-1 and TRBJ2-1; tentative D call: TRBD1 (5 bases). The CDR3 runs 15 residues. Trimming stripped 6 bases from V and 12 bases from J, with 24 bases between. CDR1 is MNHNS, CDR2 SASEGT, per germline. CDR3 in amino acids: CASRKTALLEIGQFF. The CDR3 DNA sequence: TGTGCCAGCAGGAAGACAGCGCTTCTCGAAATCGGGCAGTTCTTC.

This rearrangement joins TRBV30 to TRBJ2-1, with D unresolved. The germline V gene encodes CDR1 GTSNPN and CDR2 SVGIG (reference sequence). The CDR3 extends over 12 amino acids. V lost 4 bases, J lost 7 bases, and 11 bases lay in between. The CDR3 loop is CAWNHRENEQFF. The CDR3 coding sequence is TGTGCCTGGAATCATAGAGAGAATGAGCAGTTCTTC.

This clone was seen once. The chain carries TRBV5-1 and TRBJ2-1; no reliable D call. V lost 3 bases and J 0 bases, leaving 10 bases between the germline ends. Germline CDR1 SGHRS, CDR2 YFSETQ. CDR3 length equals 15 residues. CDR3 nucleotides: TGCGCCAGCAGCTCGGACGTCCTCTCCTACAATGAGCAGTTCTTC. This encodes CASSSDVLSYNEQFF.

This chain joins TRBV7-2 and TRBJ2-2; a weak D match, TRBD1 (6 bases). The CDR3 is 15 amino acids. Germline lookup yields CDR1 SGHTA and CDR2 FQGNSA. Trimming shortened V by 3 bases and J by 8 bases, and 16 bases separated the two germline ends. CDR3 sequence: CASSLGADPRGELFF. The CDR3 nucleotides are TGTGCCAGCAGCTTGGGGGCCGACCCACGGGGGGAGCTGTTTTTT.

The chain is built from TRBV21-1 and TRBJ2-1; the table's D call, TRBD2, was not checked against the DNA. TRBV21-1 is assigned pseudogene status. The CDR3 runs to 18 residues. CDR3 protein: CASSIIGSRPNNYNEQFF. CDR3 bases: TGTGCCAGCAGCATCATCGGTAGCCGCCCGAACAACTACAATGAGCAGTTCTTC.

This chain uses TRBV5-6 with TRBJ1-3; D is perhaps TRBD1 (6 bases). Trimming took 3 bases from V and 0 from J, leaving 16 bases between them. From germline, CDR1 is SGHDT and CDR2 YYEEEE. The CDR3 extends over 17 amino acids. The CDR3 protein is CASSWRQGGGSGNTIYF. Written as DNA, the CDR3 is TGTGCCAGCAGCTGGAGGCAGGGAGGGGGCTCTGGAAACACCATATATTTT.

The chain has TRBV27 and TRBJ1-5; D not resolved. The CDR3 is 17 residues long. V was shortened by 4 bases and J by 0 bases, with 16 bases between the two germline ends. Germline lookup yields CDR1 MNHEY and CDR2 SMNVEV (reference sequence). CDR3 nucleotide sequence: TGTGCCAGCAGTTCCCAAAGAACCGTAAATAGCAATCAGCCCCAGCATTTT. Residues: CASSSQRTVNSNQPQHF.

The chain combines TRBV5-4 with TRBJ1-1; 7 nucleotides agree with TRBD1. Germline loops: CDR1 SGHNT, CDR2 YYREEE (reference sequence). V gave up 4 bases and J gave up 2 bases; unmatched junction bases: 8. The CDR3 has 15 amino acids. CDR3 DNA: TGTGCCAGCAGCCTCCGGGACAGACACAACACTGAAGCTTTCTTT. This gives the protein CASSLRDRHNTEAFF.

This sequence joins TRBV9 and TRBJ2-1, with D unclear. Trimming removed 1 base from V and 4 bases from J, with 12 bases in between. The CDR3 extends over 15 amino acids. Germline values: CDR1 SGDLS, CDR2 YYNGEE. CDR3 loop: CASSVMAAAYNEQFF. The CDR3 DNA sequence: TGTGCCAGCAGCGTAATGGCAGCAGCTTACAATGAGCAGTTCTTC.

The rearrangement uses TRBV18 and TRBJ1-2, with D uncertain. Germline V lookup: CDR1 KGHSH, CDR2 LQKENI. This CDR3 comprises 13 residues. V dropped 2 bases and J dropped 7 bases, with 11 bases sitting between them. CDR3 amino acids: CASSPWSVGGYTF. CDR3 nucleotide sequence: TGTGCCAGCTCACCATGGTCGGTTGGTGGCTACACCTTC.

The chain employs TRBV7-2 and TRBJ1-2; possible D gene TRBD1, 5 bases. Germline assignment: CDR1 SGHTA and CDR2 FQGNSA. Deletions cut 5 bases from V and 8 bases from J, with 18 bases between. This CDR3 has 14 amino acids. In DNA, the CDR3 is TGTGCCAGCAGCGCCCATGCAGGGTTGGGAGGCTACACCTTC. It encodes CASSAHAGLGGYTF.